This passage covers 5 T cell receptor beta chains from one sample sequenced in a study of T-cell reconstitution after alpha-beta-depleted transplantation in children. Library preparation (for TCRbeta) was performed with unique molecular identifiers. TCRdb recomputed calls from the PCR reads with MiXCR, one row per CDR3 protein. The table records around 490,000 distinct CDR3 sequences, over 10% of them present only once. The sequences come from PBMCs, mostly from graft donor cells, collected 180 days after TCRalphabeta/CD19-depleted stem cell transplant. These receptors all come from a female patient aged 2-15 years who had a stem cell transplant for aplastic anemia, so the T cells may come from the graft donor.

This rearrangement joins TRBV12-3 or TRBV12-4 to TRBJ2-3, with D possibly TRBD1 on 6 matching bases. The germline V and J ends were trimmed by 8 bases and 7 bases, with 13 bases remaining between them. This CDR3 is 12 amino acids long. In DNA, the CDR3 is TGTGCCAGCCTTGGGGACATATATACGCAGTATTTT. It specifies CASLGDIYTQYF.

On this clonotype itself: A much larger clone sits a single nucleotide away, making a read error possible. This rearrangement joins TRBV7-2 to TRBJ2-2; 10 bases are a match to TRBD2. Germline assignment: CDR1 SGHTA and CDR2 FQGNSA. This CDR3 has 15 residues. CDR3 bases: TGTGCCAGCAGCCGAGCGGGAGGGCCTTCCGGGGAGCCGTTTTTT. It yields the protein CASSRAGGPSGEPFF. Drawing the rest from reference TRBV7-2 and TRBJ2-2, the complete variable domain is GAGVSQSPSNKVTEKGKDVELRCDPISGHTALYWYRQSLGQGLEFLIYFQGNSAPDKSGLPSDRFSAERTGGSVSTLTIQRTQQEDSAVYLCASSRAGGPSGEPFFGEGSRLTVL.

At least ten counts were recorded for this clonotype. CDR3 residues: CATSDFDPSAQYF. The DNA for the CDR3 is TGTGCCACCAGTGATTTTGACCCCTCGGCGCAGTATTTT. The genes are TRBV24-1 and TRBJ2-3; D not certain. V was clipped by 1 base and J by 10 bases, with 11 bases between them. This CDR3 is built from 13 residues. Germline-derived CDR1 and CDR2 are KGHDR and SFDVKD.

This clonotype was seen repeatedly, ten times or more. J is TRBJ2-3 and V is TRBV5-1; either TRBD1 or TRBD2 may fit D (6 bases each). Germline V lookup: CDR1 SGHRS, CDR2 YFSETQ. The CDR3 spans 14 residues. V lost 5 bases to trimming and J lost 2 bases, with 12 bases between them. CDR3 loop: CASRQQGLTDTQYF. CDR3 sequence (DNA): TGCGCCAGCAGACAACAGGGACTCACAGATACGCAGTATTTT.

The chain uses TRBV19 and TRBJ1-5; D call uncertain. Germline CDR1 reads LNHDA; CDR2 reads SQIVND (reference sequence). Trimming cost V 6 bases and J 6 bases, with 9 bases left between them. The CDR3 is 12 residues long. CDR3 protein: CASRRQRQPQHF. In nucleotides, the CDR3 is TGTGCCAGTAGGAGGCAGCGTCAGCCCCAGCATTTT.